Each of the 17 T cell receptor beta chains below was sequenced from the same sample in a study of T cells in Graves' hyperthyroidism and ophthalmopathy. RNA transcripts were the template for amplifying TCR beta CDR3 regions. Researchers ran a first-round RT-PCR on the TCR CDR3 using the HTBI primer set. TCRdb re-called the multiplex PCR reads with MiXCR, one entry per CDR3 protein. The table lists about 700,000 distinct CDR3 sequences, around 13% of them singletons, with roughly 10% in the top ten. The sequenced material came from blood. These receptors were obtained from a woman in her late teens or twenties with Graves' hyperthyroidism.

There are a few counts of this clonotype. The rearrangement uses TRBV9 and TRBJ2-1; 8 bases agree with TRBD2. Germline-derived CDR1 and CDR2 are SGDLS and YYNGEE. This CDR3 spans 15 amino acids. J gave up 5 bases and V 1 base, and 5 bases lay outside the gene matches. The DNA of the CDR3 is TGTGCCAGCAGCGTAATAGCGGGACGAAACAATGAGCAGTTCTTC. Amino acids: CASSVIAGRNNEQFF. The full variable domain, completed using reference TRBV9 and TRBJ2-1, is DSGVTQTPKHLITATGQRVTLRCSPRSGDLSVYWYQQSLDQGLQFLIQYYNGEERAKGNILERFSAQQFPDLHSELNLSSLELGDSALYFCASSVIAGRNNEQFFGPGTRLTVL.

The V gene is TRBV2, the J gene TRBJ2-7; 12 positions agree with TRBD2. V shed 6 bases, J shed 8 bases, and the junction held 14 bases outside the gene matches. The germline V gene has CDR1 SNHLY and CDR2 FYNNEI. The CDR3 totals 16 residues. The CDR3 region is CASRDAGLAGPPKQYF. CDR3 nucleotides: TGTGCCAGCAGGGACGCCGGACTAGCGGGACCCCCTAAGCAGTACTTC.

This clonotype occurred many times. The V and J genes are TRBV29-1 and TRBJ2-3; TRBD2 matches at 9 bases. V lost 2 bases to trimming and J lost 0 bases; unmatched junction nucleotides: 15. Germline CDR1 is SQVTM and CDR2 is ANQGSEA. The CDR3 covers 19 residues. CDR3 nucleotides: TGCAGCGTTGAAAGAAGGCTGGCTAGCGGGACCTTTAGCACAGATACGCAGTATTTT. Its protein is CSVERRLASGTFSTDTQYF.

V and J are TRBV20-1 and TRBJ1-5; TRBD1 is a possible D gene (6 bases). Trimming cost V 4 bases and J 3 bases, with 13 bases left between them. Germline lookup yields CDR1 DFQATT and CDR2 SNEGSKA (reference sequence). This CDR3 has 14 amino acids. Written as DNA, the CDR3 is TGCAGTGCTAAGCGGGGGCAGCCCAATCAGCCCCAGCATTTT. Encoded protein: CSAKRGQPNQPQHF.

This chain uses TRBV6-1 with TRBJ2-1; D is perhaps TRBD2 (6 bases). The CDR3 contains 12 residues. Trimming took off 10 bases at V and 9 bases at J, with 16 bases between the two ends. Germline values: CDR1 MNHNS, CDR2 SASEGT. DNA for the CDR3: TGTGCCACCAGCGGCGGGGAGGTTGAGCAGTTCTTC. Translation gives CATSGGEVEQFF.

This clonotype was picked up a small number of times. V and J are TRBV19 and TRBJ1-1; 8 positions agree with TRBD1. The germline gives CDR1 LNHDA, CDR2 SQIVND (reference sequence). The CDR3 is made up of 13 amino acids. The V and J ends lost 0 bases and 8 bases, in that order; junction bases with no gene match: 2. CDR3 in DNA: TGTGCCAGTAGTATAGAGGGGACAGGAGAAGCTTTCTTT. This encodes CASSIEGTGEAFF.

In DNA form, the CDR3 reads TGTGCCAGCACCCCCGGGACTCGCGGGAACAATGAGCAGTTCTTC. Translating it yields CASTPGTRGNNEQFF. V and J are TRBV6-1 and TRBJ2-1; D might be TRBD2 (6 bases). CDR1 and CDR2 (germline): MNHNS, SASEGT. The ends were cut back, 7 bases at V and 5 bases at J, with 18 bases in the middle. The CDR3 contains 15 residues.

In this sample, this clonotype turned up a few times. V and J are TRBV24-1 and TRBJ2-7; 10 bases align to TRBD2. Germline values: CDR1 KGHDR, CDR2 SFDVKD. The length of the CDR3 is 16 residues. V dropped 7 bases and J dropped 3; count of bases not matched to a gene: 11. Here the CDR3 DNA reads TGTGCCACCAGACCGATGGGACTAGCGCCTTACTACGAGCAGTACTTC. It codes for CATRPMGLAPYYEQYF.

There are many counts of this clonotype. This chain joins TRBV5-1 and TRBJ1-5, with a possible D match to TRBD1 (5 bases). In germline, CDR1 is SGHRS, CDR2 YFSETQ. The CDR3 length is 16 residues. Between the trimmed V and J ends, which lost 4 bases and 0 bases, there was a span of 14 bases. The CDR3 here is CASSPSTVYSNQPQHF. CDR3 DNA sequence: TGCGCCAGCAGCCCTTCGACAGTCTATAGCAATCAGCCCCAGCATTTT.

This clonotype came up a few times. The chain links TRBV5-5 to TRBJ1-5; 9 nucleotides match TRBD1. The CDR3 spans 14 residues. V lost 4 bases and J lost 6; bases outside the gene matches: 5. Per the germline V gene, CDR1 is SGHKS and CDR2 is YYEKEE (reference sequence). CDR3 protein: CASSVTGGAQPQHF. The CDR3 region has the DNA TGTGCCAGCAGCGTGACAGGGGGGGCTCAGCCCCAGCATTTT.

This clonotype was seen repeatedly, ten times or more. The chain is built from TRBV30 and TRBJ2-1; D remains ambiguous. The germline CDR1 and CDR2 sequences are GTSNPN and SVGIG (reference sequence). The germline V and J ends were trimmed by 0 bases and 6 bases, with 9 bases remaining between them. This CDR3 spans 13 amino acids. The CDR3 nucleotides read TGTGCCTGGAGTGTCTCTACGGTCAATGAGCAGTTCTTC. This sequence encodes CAWSVSTVNEQFF.

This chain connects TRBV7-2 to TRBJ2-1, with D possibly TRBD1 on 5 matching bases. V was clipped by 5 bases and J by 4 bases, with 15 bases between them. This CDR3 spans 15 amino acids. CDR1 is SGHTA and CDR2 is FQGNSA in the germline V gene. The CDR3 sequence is CASSRQLYVYNEQFF. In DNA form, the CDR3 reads TGTGCCAGCAGCCGACAGCTTTATGTGTACAATGAGCAGTTCTTC.

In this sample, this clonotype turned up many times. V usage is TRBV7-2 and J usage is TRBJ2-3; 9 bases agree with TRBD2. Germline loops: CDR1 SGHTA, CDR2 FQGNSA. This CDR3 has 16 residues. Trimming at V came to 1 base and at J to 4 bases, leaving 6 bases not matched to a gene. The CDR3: CASSLDGGRGADTQYF. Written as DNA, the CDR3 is TGTGCCAGCAGCTTAGATGGCGGGAGGGGGGCAGATACGCAGTATTTT.

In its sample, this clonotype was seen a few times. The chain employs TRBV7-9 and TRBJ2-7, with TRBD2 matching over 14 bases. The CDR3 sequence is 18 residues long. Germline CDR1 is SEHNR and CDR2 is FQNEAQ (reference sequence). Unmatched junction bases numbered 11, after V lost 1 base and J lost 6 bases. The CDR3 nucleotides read TGTGCCAGCAGCTTAGGTTCTTTGGGACTAGCGGGAGTAGGCGAGCAGTACTTC. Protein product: CASSLGSLGLAGVGEQYF.

CDR3 protein: CASSQDGASGLTDTQYF. The CDR3 nucleotides read TGTGCCAGCAGCCAAGATGGGGCTAGCGGCCTCACAGATACGCAGTATTTT. The V and J genes are TRBV4-2 and TRBJ2-3; TRBD2 matches 7 bases. There are 17 residues in the CDR3. CDR1 is LGHNA, CDR2 YNFKEQ, per germline. The V gene end was trimmed by 0 bases and the J gene end by 2 bases; junction bases not matched to a gene: 8.

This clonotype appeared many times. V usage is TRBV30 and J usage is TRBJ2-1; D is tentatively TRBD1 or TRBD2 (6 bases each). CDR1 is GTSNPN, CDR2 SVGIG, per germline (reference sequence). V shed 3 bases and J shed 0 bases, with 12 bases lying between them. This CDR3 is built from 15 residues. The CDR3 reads CAWSGGQGSYNEQFF. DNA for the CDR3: TGTGCCTGGAGCGGGGGACAAGGCTCCTACAATGAGCAGTTCTTC.

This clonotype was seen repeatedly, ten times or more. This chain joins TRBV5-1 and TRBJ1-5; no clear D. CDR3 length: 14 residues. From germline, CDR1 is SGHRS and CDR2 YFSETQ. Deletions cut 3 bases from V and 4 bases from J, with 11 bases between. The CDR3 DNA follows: TGCGCCAGCAGCTACGGATCGGGTAATCAGCCCCAGCATTTT. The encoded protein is CASSYGSGNQPQHF.